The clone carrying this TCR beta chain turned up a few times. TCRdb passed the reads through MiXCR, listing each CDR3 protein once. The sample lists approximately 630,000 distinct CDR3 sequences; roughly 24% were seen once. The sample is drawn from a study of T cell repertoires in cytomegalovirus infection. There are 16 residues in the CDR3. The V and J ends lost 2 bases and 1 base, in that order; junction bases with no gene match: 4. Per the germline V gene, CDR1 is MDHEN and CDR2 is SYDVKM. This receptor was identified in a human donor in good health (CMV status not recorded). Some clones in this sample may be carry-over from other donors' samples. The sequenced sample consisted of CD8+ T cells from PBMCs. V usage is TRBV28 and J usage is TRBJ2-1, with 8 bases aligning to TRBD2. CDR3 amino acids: CASSLTGGRSYNEQFF. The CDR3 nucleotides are TGTGCCAGCAGTTTAACGGGGGGGCGGTCCTACAATGAGCAGTTCTTC. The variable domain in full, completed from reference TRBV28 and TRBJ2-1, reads DVKVTQSSRYLVKRTGEKVFLECVQDMDHENMFWYRQDPGLGLRLIYFSYDVKMKEKGDIPEGYSVSREKKERFSLILESASTNQTSMYLCASSLTGGRSYNEQFFGPGTRLTVL.